These 14 T cell receptor beta chains were sequenced from one sample in a study of tumor and adjacent non-tumor tissue in lung cancer. Three rounds of nested PCR, following a modified ARM-PCR protocol, produced the TCRbeta library. MiXCR was run by TCRdb on the multiplex PCR reads, yielding one entry per CDR3 protein. The sample lists 60,000 to 80,000 distinct CDR3 sequences, approximately 68% occurring once. This sample's RNA came from whole unsorted tissue. The normal lung tissue was taken more than 3 cm from the tumor edge. The sample taken for sequencing was distant non-tumor lung tissue. Source of these receptors: a woman between 50 and 59 years old with non-small cell lung cancer.

In its sample, this clonotype was seen a few times. One base away lies a much larger clone, so this may be a sequencing read error. The chain carries TRBV6-1 and TRBJ2-7; D is ambiguous. The V gene's germline CDR1 is MNHNS and CDR2 SASEGT. Trimming took 6 bases from V and 9 from J, leaving 12 bases between them. CDR3 length: 11 amino acids. CDR3 loop: CASSLEERQYF. The CDR3 region has the DNA TGTGCCAGCAGCTTAGAGGAGAGGCAGTACTTC.

Concerning this clonotype: The junction shows a germline mismatch at one end, possibly a read error. The chain uses TRBV6-6 and TRBJ2-1, with TRBD2 identical over 13 bases. Germline V gene data show CDR1 as MNHNY and CDR2 as SVGAGI (reference sequence). The CDR3 loop spans 13 amino acids. The CDR3 nucleotides read TGTGCCAGCAACGGACTAGCGGGAGTGAGTGTGTACTTC. Translating gives CASNGLAGVSVYF.

This clonotype showed up many times. The V call is TRBV24-1, the J call TRBJ2-1; TRBD2 matches at 8 bases. The V and J ends lost 7 bases and 5 bases, in that order; junction bases with no gene match: 9. The CDR3 totals 15 residues. Per the germline V gene, CDR1 is KGHDR and CDR2 is SFDVKD. The CDR3, as DNA: TGTGCCACCAGGCCGGGACTAGGTACCCACAATGAGCAGTTCTTC. Protein product: CATRPGLGTHNEQFF.

Of note for this clonotype: One end of the junction fails to match germline, which may point to a read error. This chain uses TRBV11-2 with TRBJ2-2, with 8 bases that match TRBD1. Germline V CDR1 and CDR2: SGHAT, FQNNGV. The CDR3 is 14 amino acids. The CDR3 here is CVSSRGRDSGELFF. CDR3 DNA sequence: TGTGTCAGCAGCAGGGGGCGGGACAGTGGGGAGCTGTTTTTT.

This clonotype was observed at least ten times. The V call is TRBV6-5, the J call TRBJ2-1; the match to TRBD1 covers 7 bases. Germline CDR1 MNHEY, CDR2 SVGAGI. V trimming: 6 bases; J trimming: 4 bases; junction bases outside the gene matches: 15. CDR3 length: 17 residues. The CDR3 protein is CASSHPRGQVDYNEQFF. The CDR3 DNA sequence: TGTGCCAGCAGCCACCCCCGTGGACAGGTCGATTACAATGAGCAGTTCTTC.

About this clonotype: The junction and the germline gene differ at one end; a read error may be behind it. V usage is TRBV4-1 and J usage is TRBJ1-1, with D maybe TRBD1 (5 bases). The CDR3 runs 16 residues. Looked up from germline, CDR1 is MGHRA and CDR2 is YSYEKL. CDR3 residues: CASSQDRCRANTEVFF. CDR3 DNA: TGTGCCAGCAGCCAAGATCGTTGCAGGGCGAACACTGAAGTTTTCTTT.

Notes on this clonotype: Compared with germline, one end of the junction differs, possibly owing to a read error. V and J are TRBV11-1 and TRBJ2-1; D is undetermined. CDR1 is SGHAT and CDR2 is FQDESV in the germline V gene (reference sequence). This CDR3 is 13 amino acids long. Here the CDR3 reads CASSLPQLDDQFF. The CDR3 coding sequence is TGCGCCAGCAGCTTACCTCAGCTGGATGACCAGTTCTTC.

Concerning this clonotype: At one of its ends the junction is not consistent with the germline gene, which may arise from a read error. The chain employs TRBV4-1 and TRBJ1-1; D may be TRBD1 (6 bases). The CDR3 runs to 16 residues. Germline CDR1 reads MGHRA; CDR2 reads YSYEKL. Here the CDR3 reads CASSQNHYRANTEAFF. The DNA for the CDR3 is TGCGCCAGCAGCCAAAATCATTACAGGGCGAACACCGAAGCTTTCTTT.

Turning to this clonotype: A read error may produce the germline difference seen at one junction end. This chain joins TRBV5-1 and TRBJ2-3; 7 bases are a match to TRBD1. The CDR3 covers 14 residues. Germline loops: CDR1 SGHRS, CDR2 YFSETQ. Here the CDR3 reads CASSLEQGIRTLYF. Here the CDR3 DNA reads TGCGCCAGCAGCTTGGAACAGGGGATTCGTACGCTGTATTTT.

This clonotype has just a few counts. At one boundary the junction diverges from the germline segment, which might be a read error. The CDR3 bases are TGTGCCAGCAGCTTCGAGACAGGGGTTATCTACAAGCAGTACTTC. Translating it yields CASSFETGVIYKQYF. The chain couples TRBV11-2 to TRBJ2-7; TRBD1 aligns across 8 bases. CDR1 and CDR2 from the germline V gene are SGHAT and FQNNGV. The CDR3 spans 15 residues.

A word on this clonotype: The conserved final phenylalanine or tryptophan is absent from the CDR3, which likely points to a read error. The V call is TRBV11-2, the J call TRBJ2-7, with 8 bases lining up with TRBD1. The CDR3 runs to 15 residues. The ends lost 4 bases at V and 1 base at J; junction bases unmatched: 6. Germline lookup yields CDR1 SGHAT and CDR2 FQNNGV. The CDR3, as DNA: TGTGCCAGCAGCTCGGGGACAGGCCAGTCCTACGAGCAGTACTTA. Translating gives CASSSGTGQSYEQYL.

Comments on this clonotype: One end of the junction does not line up with germline, which may come from a read error. The chain is built from TRBV4-3 and TRBJ1-2, with 10 bases matching TRBD1. Looked up from germline, CDR1 is LGHNA and CDR2 is YSLEER. CDR3 length: 15 residues. CDR3: CASSHGTGVTYDYTF. The CDR3 DNA reads as TGCGCCAGCAGCCATGGGACAGGGGTTACCTATGACTACACCTTC.

A note on this clonotype: A read error may be the cause here, since a much bigger clone is one base away. CDR3 nucleotides: TGTGCCAGAAAGATAGAGGGAGGGCCCACAGATACGCAGTATTTT. Translation gives CARKIEGGPTDTQYF. The chain uses TRBV11-2 and TRBJ2-3; 7 bases are shared with TRBD2. Losses at the gene ends were 9 bases for V and 2 bases for J; bases not matched to a gene: 11. From germline, CDR1 is SGHAT and CDR2 FQNNGV. CDR3 size: 15 residues.

Remarks on this clonotype: A read error may explain this, as a much larger clone is one base away. V is TRBV6-6 and J is TRBJ2-1, with a tentative D call TRBD1 (8 bases). The CDR3 loop spans 15 amino acids. CDR1 and CDR2 from the germline V gene are MNHNY and SVGAGI (reference sequence). CDR3 sequence (DNA): TGTGCCGGCAGTTACAGGGGGGGCTTTACGGACGAGCAGTTCTTC. It encodes CAGSYRGGFTDEQFF.